The present TCR beta chain was sequenced within a study of OX40 agonist ivuxolimab in advanced cancers. In terms of the full investigation: Ivuxolimab was an agonistic, fully human IgG2 monoclonal antibody directed against OX40 (CD134), a costimulatory receptor. Intravenous ivuxolimab was administered to patients every 2 weeks at six dose levels: 0.01, 0.1, 0.3, 1.5, 3 and 10 mg/kg. Among the approximately 54 dose-escalation patients, about 19 had hepatocellular carcinoma, around 15 melanoma, 9 renal cell carcinoma and 9 head and neck cancer. The dose-escalation cohort was almost 85% male with a mean age of approximately 60 years, ranging from roughly 20 to 80. Prior anti-PD-1, anti-PD-L1 or anti-CTLA-4 therapy was permitted, and checkpoint inhibitors had been received by approximately 39% of dose-escalation patients. Partial responses occurred in three dose-escalation patients: two with cutaneous melanoma and one with hepatocellular carcinoma. The point of sequencing TCRbeta in the periphery was to test whether ivuxolimab changed TCR sequence diversity and drove clonal T-cell expansion. The paper reports the monotherapy dose-escalation portion (N = 52 patients) of the phase I ivuxolimab trial. Beyond this particular receptor, the publication reports: Low levels of normalized T-cell clonal expansion were also seen in some patients who did not respond. At doses of 0.1 to 3.0 mg/kg, clonal expansion of both CD4+ and CD8+ blood T cells was observed from baseline to week 6. On average, CD8+ T cells showed more expanded clones than CD4+ T cells after ivuxolimab. The antigen specificity of the clonally expanded peripheral T cells was not determined. In the 0.1-3.0 mg/kg groups, partial responders had among the lowest normalized peripheral clonal expansion, particularly in CD8+ T cells.

Patients with a history of autoimmune disease or receiving systemic immunosuppression were excluded from the trial. Peripheral blood for TCR sequencing was collected from all dose cohorts at baseline, on cycle 4 day 1, and on cycle 7 day 1. Samples were obtained from an open-label, multicenter, first-in-human phase I dose-escalation trial of ivuxolimab. Adults with locally advanced or metastatic melanoma, renal cell carcinoma, hepatocellular carcinoma or head and neck squamous cell carcinoma were enrolled in the trial. Before TCR sequencing, CD4+ T cells and CD8+ T cells from peripheral blood were sorted into separate populations. For sequencing of the TCRbeta CDR3 region, genomic DNA was extracted from the sorted cells. The immunoSEQ Assay was used for sequencing of TCRbeta CDR3 regions. Held by TCRdb, this immuneACCESS table contains in-frame sequences only and omits some clones. Under half of the omission traces to an unresolved V gene where checked; the cause of the rest is unknown. The sample contains over 50,000 clones, approximately 86% of them found a single time. The top ten clonotypes cover roughly 0.47% of the sample.

As regards this clone: What antigen it recognizes has not been identified. The input lacks base qualities; no much larger clone sits a single base away.

The specimen was CD4+ or CD8+ T cells sorted from blood, collected in a trial of the OX40 agonist ivuxolimab. The TCR sequence derives from an adult with an advanced solid tumor such as melanoma, head and neck, liver or kidney cancer.

Here the CDR3 is given as CASSKGEGHETQYF. The nucleotide sequence reads TGCGCCAGCAGCAAAGGGGAGGGGCACGAGACCCAGTACTTC. The chain was built from TRBV5-1 and TRBJ2-5; 7 junctional bases match TRBD2. Ends trimmed: V by 4 bases, J by 5 bases; bases unmatched to a gene: 8. The germline V gene supplies CDR1 SGHRS and CDR2 YFSETQ. The CDR3 spans 14 residues, from the cysteine through the phenylalanine. Solely the CDR3 DNA is kept, with 42 bases framed from the first base. This CDR3, with the reference TRBV5-1 and TRBJ2-5 proteins standing in past its ends, gives the full variable domain KAGVTQTPRYLIKTRGQQVTLSCSPISGHRSVSWYQQTPGQGLQFLFEYFSETQRNKGNFPGRFSGRQFSNSRSEMNVSTLELGDSALYLCASSKGEGHETQYFGPGTRLLVL.